This T cell receptor beta chain originates from a study of Graves' ophthalmopathy and Graves' hyperthyroidism. Notes on the study in general: In predicting ophthalmopathy progression, the model reached around 65% sensitivity and 72% to 85% specificity.

RNA transcripts were the template, and TCR beta CDR3 regions were amplified from them. An initial RT-PCR round employing HTBI primers preceded a second-round multiplex PCR. TCRdb re-derived calls from the multiplex PCR reads in MiXCR, one entry per CDR3 protein. This sample has around 1,200,000 distinct CDR3 sequences, with about 38% found just once. Trimming removed 6 bases at V and 10 bases at J, with 15 bases between. Germline V gives CDR1 ENHRY, CDR2 SYGVKD. CDR3 size: 12 residues. On this clonotype itself: Its specificity is unknown.

Sequenced input: peripheral blood or thyroid tissue (not recorded which). The V gene is TRBV10-3, the J gene TRBJ1-1, with D possibly TRBD1 on 6 matching bases. The TCR was taken from an adult man with Graves' hyperthyroidism. CDR3 nucleotides: TGTGCCATCAGGGCAGGGGAGGATGTAGCTTTCTTT. Residues: CAIRAGEDVAFF.